The 32 T cell receptor beta chains below come from one sample, sequenced in a study of metastatic and nonmetastatic thyroid tumors. No patient had received any treatment before thyroid surgery. TCRdb called clones again from the PCR reads with MiXCR. The data show approximately 15,000 clones, with more than 20% seen just once and roughly 12% held by the top ten. The specimen was tumor tissue. Receptor source: a female donor with papillary thyroid cancer or a benign thyroid nodule (not recorded which). Some clones in this sample may be carry-over from other donors' samples.

Many counts were recorded for this clone. The V and J genes are TRBV6-5 and TRBJ2-7, with no clear D. CDR1 is MNHEY, CDR2 SVGAGI, per germline. CDR3 size: 12 residues. The germline V and J ends were trimmed by 4 bases and 2 bases, with 6 bases remaining between them. The CDR3 here is CASSSPPYEQYF. The DNA of the CDR3 is TGTGCCAGCAGTTCTCCTCCCTACGAGCAGTACTTC.

As to this clone: The junction departs from germline at one end; a sequencing error may be responsible. The chain joins TRBV11-2 to TRBJ1-3; 10 nucleotides line up with TRBD1. The germline CDR1 and CDR2 sequences are SGHAT and FQNNGV. The CDR3 has 20 residues. The CDR3 nucleotides are TGTGCCAGCAGCTTAAATCCGCCAGACAGGGGGCTTGGGGCTGGAGACACCATATATTTT. Translated, it gives CASSLNPPDRGLGAGDTIYF.

This clone is termed medium-sized. The chain has TRBV12-3 or TRBV12-4 and TRBJ1-1; 10 positions agree with TRBD1. The V gene end was trimmed by 7 bases and the J gene end by 0 bases; junction bases not matched to a gene: 8. The CDR3 contains 16 residues. The CDR3 coding sequence is TGTGCCAGCATCCCAAAGGGACAGGGGATGAACACTGAAGCTTTCTTT. It codes for CASIPKGQGMNTEAFF.

This clone was counted at least ten times. This sequence joins TRBV11-2 and TRBJ1-1, with a tentative D call TRBD1 (5 bases). Between the trimmed V and J ends, which lost 7 bases and 11 bases, there was a span of 17 bases. Germline assignment: CDR1 SGHAT and CDR2 FQNNGV. The CDR3 runs to 12 residues. In DNA, the CDR3 is TGTGCCAGCAAATTGTCGGGGCCGGGCGCTTTCTTT. Translating it yields CASKLSGPGAFF.

This clone has at least ten counts. The CDR3: CIGQGSNGYTF. CDR3 DNA: TGCATCGGACAGGGGAGTAATGGCTACACCTTC. This chain connects TRBV20-1 to TRBJ1-2, with TRBD1 matching 9 bases. This CDR3 is built from 11 residues. CDR1 is DFQATT and CDR2 is SNEGSKA in the germline V gene (reference sequence).

This clone was detected ten times or more. The chain has TRBV12-3 or TRBV12-4 and TRBJ2-2, with D possibly TRBD1 on 5 matching bases. Between the trimmed V and J ends, which lost 3 bases and 4 bases, there was a span of 9 bases. The CDR3 has 14 amino acids. This CDR3 reads CASSLRQSTGELFF. The DNA for the CDR3 is TGTGCCAGCAGTTTGCGACAGAGCACCGGGGAGCTGTTTTTT.

This clone occurred many times. The chain has TRBV10-2 and TRBJ2-3, with TRBD2 matching over 7 bases. CDR3 length: 15 amino acids. V shed 6 bases, J shed 2 bases, and the junction held 8 bases outside the gene matches. Germline V CDR1 and CDR2: WSHSY, SAAADI. This chain's CDR3 is CASSAGLGPTDTQYF. CDR3 sequence (DNA): TGCGCCAGCAGCGCCGGACTAGGTCCCACAGATACGCAGTATTTT.

This clone was seen ten or more times. The CDR3 loop is CASSIALGGGAGAAQHF. CDR3 coding DNA: TGTGCCAGTAGTATTGCCCTCGGGGGAGGGGCTGGGGCAGCCCAGCATTTT. V and J are TRBV19 and TRBJ1-5; D is possibly TRBD1 (5 bases). CDR3 size: 17 residues. Germline V gives CDR1 LNHDA, CDR2 SQIVND (reference sequence). V shed 3 bases and J shed 11 bases, with 26 bases lying between them.

The V gene is TRBV6-5, the J gene TRBJ1-3, with D unresolved. The CDR3 is 16 amino acids. Trimming left V 0 bases short and J 1 base short, with 10 bases between. CDR1 and CDR2 from the germline V gene are MNHEY and SVGAGI. Here the CDR3 DNA reads TGTGCCAGCAGTTACTCGGCTCCGAGTTCTGGAAACACCATATATTTT. Translating it yields CASSYSAPSSGNTIYF.

CDR3 residues: CASSQARGYEQYF. CDR3 nucleotide sequence: TGTGCCAGCAGCCAAGCGCGGGGCTACGAGCAGTACTTC. The chain links TRBV3-1 to TRBJ2-7; tentatively, D is TRBD2 (6 bases). Per the germline V gene, CDR1 is LGHDT and CDR2 is YNNKEL (reference sequence). CDR3 length: 13 amino acids. V was shortened by 1 base and J by 3 bases, with 7 bases between the two germline ends.

The table lists this clone with many counts. The chain uses TRBV19 and TRBJ1-1, with D perhaps TRBD1 (6 bases). Germline-derived CDR1 and CDR2 are LNHDA and SQIVND (reference sequence). The CDR3 covers 14 residues. Trimming pared 7 bases from V and 7 bases from J, leaving 19 bases between. CDR3: CASIGGVAGIEAFF. The CDR3 DNA follows: TGTGCCAGTATAGGGGGGGTAGCTGGCATTGAAGCTTTCTTT.

By sample share, this clone is medium-sized. This sequence joins TRBV24-1 and TRBJ2-3; maybe TRBD1 (6 bases). The germline V gene has CDR1 KGHDR and CDR2 SFDVKD. The CDR3 covers 14 residues. The germline V and J ends were trimmed by 4 bases and 2 bases, with 9 bases remaining between them. The CDR3 spells CATSDHRVTDTQYF. Here the CDR3 DNA reads TGTGCCACCAGTGACCACAGGGTCACAGATACGCAGTATTTT.

This clone was recorded a few times. This rearrangement joins TRBV15 to TRBJ1-6; 9 bases align to TRBD1. Trimming at V came to 5 bases and at J to 10 bases, leaving 6 bases not matched to a gene. The length of the CDR3 is 14 residues. Germline V lookup: CDR1 LNHNV, CDR2 YYDKDF (reference sequence). CDR3 nucleotides: TGTGCCACCAGCCGTGGACAGGGGACGTCACCCCTCCACTTT. Translation gives CATSRGQGTSPLHF.

This clone was counted a few times. Possible read error: a much larger clone is one base away. This rearrangement joins TRBV7-8 to TRBJ1-1; weak D call: TRBD1 (6 bases). The CDR3 loop spans 15 amino acids. Germline lookup yields CDR1 SGHVS and CDR2 FQNEAQ. Here the CDR3 DNA reads TGTGCCAGCACCCGGGCGGTGGGGGCGAACACTGAATCTTTCTTT. Amino acid sequence: CASTRAVGANTESFF.

In this sample, this clone turned up many times. This chain uses TRBV4-2 with TRBJ2-7, with D possibly TRBD2 on 7 matching bases. Per the germline V gene, CDR1 is LGHNA and CDR2 is YNFKEQ. This CDR3 comprises 15 residues. Trimming left V 1 base short and J 2 bases short, with 12 bases between. The CDR3 nucleotides read TGTGCCAGCAGCCAAGGAGGGGGGGGTGCCTACGAGCAGTACTTC. Translating gives CASSQGGGGAYEQYF.

By its share, this clone is medium-sized. The rearrangement joins TRBV4-3 to TRBJ1-1; D is possibly TRBD1 (6 bases). CDR1 LGHNA and CDR2 YSLEER come from the germline V gene. The CDR3 has 20 residues. V was pared by 1 base and J by 1 base, with 25 bases between. This CDR3 reads CASSQAGLRGRAERNTEAFF. The CDR3, as DNA: TGCGCCAGCAGCCAAGCGGGATTAAGGGGGAGGGCCGAACGGAACACTGAAGCTTTCTTT.

In this sample, this clone turned up a few times. An end of the junction differs from the germline gene, which may be a read error. V is TRBV6-5 and J is TRBJ2-7; no definite D call. Germline values: CDR1 MNHEY, CDR2 SVGAGI. This CDR3 contains 13 residues. The CDR3 here is CAISYDGFCEQYF. The CDR3 DNA sequence: TGTGCCATCAGTTACGACGGTTTTTGCGAGCAGTACTTC.

This clone was observed at least ten times. The chain is built from TRBV20-1 and TRBJ1-1; 8 bases are shared with TRBD1. Per germline, CDR1 DFQATT and CDR2 SNEGSKA (reference sequence). This CDR3 has 12 residues. After removal of 5 bases from V and 5 bases from J, the junction contained 4 bases not matched to a gene. CDR3 bases: TGCAGTGCTCCGACAGGGGAGACTGAAGCTTTCTTT. This gives the protein CSAPTGETEAFF.

This clone showed up just a few times. The chain combines TRBV6-2 or TRBV6-3 with TRBJ2-7; 8 nucleotides align to TRBD2. With 2 bases clipped from V and 3 bases from J, the junction kept 3 bases outside the gene matches. CDR1 is MNHEY, CDR2 SVGEGT, per germline. The CDR3 has 14 residues. Here the CDR3 DNA reads TGTGCCAGCAGTTACACGGGACTAGTCTACGAGCAGTACTTC. Protein: CASSYTGLVYEQYF.

This clone was found many times. This chain joins TRBV6-2 or TRBV6-3 and TRBJ2-1, with a tentative D call TRBD2 (6 bases). V was shortened by 2 bases and J by 6 bases, with 8 bases between the two germline ends. The CDR3 consists of 13 residues. The V gene's germline CDR1 is MNHEY and CDR2 SVGEGT. Here the CDR3 reads CASSYRDFNEQFF. In DNA form, the CDR3 reads TGTGCCAGCAGTTACCGGGACTTCAATGAGCAGTTCTTC.

This clone is categorized as medium-sized. J is TRBJ1-1 and V is TRBV25-1; 9 nucleotides line up with TRBD1. Germline CDR1 and CDR2: MGHDK and SYGVNS. The V and J ends lost 5 bases and 7 bases, in that order; junction bases with no gene match: 11. This CDR3 has 15 residues. The CDR3 loop reads CASSRTGAVRNEAFF. The CDR3, as DNA: TGTGCCAGCAGTAGGACAGGGGCCGTACGTAATGAAGCTTTCTTT.

V usage is TRBV6-1 and J usage is TRBJ1-5; D is perhaps TRBD1 (5 bases). This CDR3 has 16 residues. The germline V gene encodes CDR1 MNHNS and CDR2 SASEGT. Trimming took 4 bases from V and 2 from J, leaving 15 bases between them. The CDR3 is CASSALGVNGNQPQHF. CDR3 in DNA: TGTGCCAGCAGTGCGCTAGGGGTGAATGGCAATCAGCCCCAGCATTTT.

This CDR3 reads CSASASGFTDTQYF. CDR3 sequence (DNA): TGCAGTGCTAGTGCTAGCGGTTTCACAGATACGCAGTATTTT. This chain links TRBV20-1 with TRBJ2-3, with 7 positions matching TRBD2. The trim removed 3 bases at V and 2 bases at J, leaving 5 bases unmatched. Germline V lookup: CDR1 DFQATT, CDR2 SNEGSKA (reference sequence). The CDR3 length is 14 residues.

This sequence joins TRBV7-2 and TRBJ2-3; no clear D gene. V lost 1 base, J lost 0 bases, and 5 bases lay in between. This CDR3 comprises 14 residues. Germline V CDR1 and CDR2: SGHTA, FQGNSA. The CDR3 nucleotides are TGTGCCAGCAGCTTAGAGGTCAGCACAGATACGCAGTATTTT. It is translated as CASSLEVSTDTQYF. The full variable domain, in which reference TRBV7-2 and TRBJ2-3 provide the parts outside the CDR3, is GAGVSQSPSNKVTEKGKDVELRCDPISGHTALYWYRQSLGQGLEFLIYFQGNSAPDKSGLPSDRFSAERTGGSVSTLTIQRTQQEDSAVYLCASSLEVSTDTQYFGPGTRLTVL.

By sample fraction, this clone is medium-sized. The V call is TRBV6-1, the J call TRBJ1-1; D call uncertain. CDR3 size: 12 residues. Per the germline V gene, CDR1 is MNHNS and CDR2 is SASEGT. Trimming stripped 5 bases from V and 5 bases from J, with 9 bases between. CDR3 nucleotide sequence: TGTGCCAGCAGTTCAGACGGGACTGAAGCTTTCTTT. Amino acids: CASSSDGTEAFF.

This sequence joins TRBV6-2 or TRBV6-3 and TRBJ1-1; 8 bases are shared with TRBD1. Germline V gene sequence: CDR1 MNHEY, CDR2 SVGEGT. CDR3 size: 16 residues. The V segment lost 8 bases and the J segment 1 base; nucleotides outside the gene matches: 12. This CDR3 reads CASGLPGQAKNTEAFF. As DNA, the CDR3 is TGTGCCAGCGGACTTCCGGGACAGGCTAAGAACACTGAAGCTTTCTTT.

This clone was picked up a small number of times. This sample also contains other DNA sequences that code for the same CDR3. The chain recombines TRBV11-2 with TRBJ2-5, with a possible D match to TRBD2 (6 bases). V shed 5 bases and J shed 0 bases, with 13 bases lying between them. This CDR3 has 15 residues. Germline CDR1 and CDR2: SGHAT and FQNNGV. The CDR3 reads CASSPPGAYQETQYF. CDR3 DNA: TGTGCCAGCAGCCCCCCGGGAGCGTACCAAGAGACCCAGTACTTC.

This clone has a count of ten or more. The chain uses TRBV2 and TRBJ1-6; D gene ambiguous. Germline CDR1 is SNHLY and CDR2 is FYNNEI. Trimming stripped 2 bases from V and 8 bases from J, with 7 bases between. This CDR3 has 13 residues. The CDR3 protein is CASSENTHSPLHF. The DNA of the CDR3 is TGTGCCAGCAGTGAAAACACCCATTCACCCCTCCACTTT.

Comments on this clone: One end of the junction does not line up with germline, which may come from a read error. The chain links TRBV7-2 to TRBJ1-6; D gene uncertain. The CDR3 contains 14 residues. In germline, CDR1 is SGHTA, CDR2 FQGNSA. CDR3 coding DNA: TGTGCCAGCACCTTAGTTGAGCGGAATTCACCCCTCCACTTT. The encoded protein is CASTLVERNSPLHF.

This clone is medium-sized by share. This sequence joins TRBV2 and TRBJ2-7, with 7 positions matching TRBD1. The CDR3 spans 14 residues. Germline CDR1 and CDR2: SNHLY and FYNNEI. The V segment lost 4 bases and the J segment 3 bases; nucleotides outside the gene matches: 6. The DNA of the CDR3 is TGTGCCAGCAGTGTGCAGGGGGTTGGCTACGAGCAGTACTTC. Translating it yields CASSVQGVGYEQYF.

The CDR3 DNA sequence: TGCGCCAGCAGCTTGGTCGGCCCTAGTATAGATACGCAGTATTTT. This sequence encodes CASSLVGPSIDTQYF. The chain is built from TRBV5-1 and TRBJ2-3; D gene ambiguous. The CDR3 has 15 residues. The V gene's germline CDR1 is SGHRS and CDR2 YFSETQ. Trimming removed 0 bases from V and 5 bases from J, with 13 bases in between.

This clone has only a few counts. V is TRBV6-2 or TRBV6-3 and J is TRBJ2-7; 7 bases fit TRBD2. This CDR3 is 14 amino acids long. Looked up from germline, CDR1 is MNHEY and CDR2 is SVGEGT. V gave up 8 bases and J gave up 2 bases; unmatched junction bases: 9. The CDR3 loop is CASHGLGHTYEQYF. DNA of the CDR3: TGTGCCAGCCATGGACTAGGCCATACCTACGAGCAGTACTTC.